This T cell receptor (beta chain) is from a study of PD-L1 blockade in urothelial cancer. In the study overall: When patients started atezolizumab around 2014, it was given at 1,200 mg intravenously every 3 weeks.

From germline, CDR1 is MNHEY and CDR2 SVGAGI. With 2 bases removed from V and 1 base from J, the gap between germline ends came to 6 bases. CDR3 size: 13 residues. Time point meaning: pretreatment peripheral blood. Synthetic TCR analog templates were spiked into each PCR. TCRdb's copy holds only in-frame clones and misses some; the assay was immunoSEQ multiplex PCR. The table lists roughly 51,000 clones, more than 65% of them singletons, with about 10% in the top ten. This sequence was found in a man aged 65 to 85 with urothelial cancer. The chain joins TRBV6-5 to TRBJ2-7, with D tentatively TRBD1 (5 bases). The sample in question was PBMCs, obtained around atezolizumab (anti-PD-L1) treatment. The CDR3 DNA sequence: TGTGCCAGCAGTTACCAGGGATCCTACGAGCAGTACTTC. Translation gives CASSYQGSYEQYF.